This is a list of T cell receptor beta chains from one sample in a study of response to subunit inactivated influenza vaccine. MiXCR, run by TCRdb on the RT-PCR reads, gives a single entry per CDR3 protein. The data show hundreds of thousands of distinct CDR3 sequences, approximately 18% seen once. The sample here was PBMCs from blood, taken approximately 5 days after vaccination. All receptors come from a man aged 45 to 65 who received an inactivated influenza vaccine. Both conserved end residues are part of each CDR3. The D gene is left open where the match is weak. Where a row states a size, it is once, few, many or the class of an expanded clone; other rows omit it.

TRBV28	TRBJ2-7	NA	NA	CASSSTGTFDYEQYF	TGTGCCAGCAGTTCAACCGGGACTTTCGACTACGAGCAGTACTTC
TRBV10-3	TRBJ2-1	TRBD2	NA	CAISESASGSNEQFF	TGTGCCATCAGTGAGTCGGCTAGCGGGAGCAATGAGCAGTTCTTC
TRBV20-1	TRBJ1-5	NA	NA	CSAAGTFNQPQHF	TGCAGTGCTGCCGGGACCTTCAATCAGCCCCAGCATTTT
TRBV5-1	TRBJ2-5	NA	many	CASSTSPGVYETQYF	TGCGCCAGCAGCACCAGCCCGGGGGTATATGAGACCCAGTACTTC
TRBV7-8	TRBJ2-5	NA	NA	CASSSSLSRETQYF	TGTGCCAGCAGCTCTTCCCTATCTCGAGAGACCCAGTACTTC
TRBV24-1	TRBJ2-7	NA	NA	CATSDNNYEQYF	TGTGCCACCAGTGATAACAACTACGAGCAGTACTTC
TRBV12-3/TRBV12-4	TRBJ2-3	NA	NA	CASSPRPGLRTDTQYF	TGTGCCAGCAGTCCAAGACCCGGTCTGCGCACAGATACGCAGTATTTT
TRBV13	TRBJ2-3	NA	NA	CASSFLWPPGFTDTQYF	TGTGCCAGCAGCTTCCTTTGGCCTCCAGGCTTCACAGATACGCAGTATTTT
TRBV28	TRBJ2-1	TRBD2	NA	CASSSPTSGRRNEQFF	TGTGCCAGCAGTTCCCCCACTAGCGGGAGGCGCAATGAGCAGTTCTTC
TRBV20-1	TRBJ2-7	TRBD2	NA	CSAKRGYEQYF	TGCAGTGCTAAGCGGGGGTACGAGCAGTACTTC
TRBV5-1	TRBJ2-5	TRBD2	NA	CASSLEPSGGPGTQYF	TGCGCCAGCAGCTTGGAGCCTAGCGGGGGGCCGGGGACCCAGTACTTC
TRBV7-9	TRBJ1-3	NA	few	CASSHPGSGNTIYF	TGTGCCAGCAGCCACCCGGGGAGCGGAAACACCATATATTTT
TRBV6-5	TRBJ2-7	TRBD2	few	CASSYSGGSMETYEQYF	TGTGCCAGCAGTTACTCAGGCGGGAGCATGGAAACCTACGAGCAGTACTTC
TRBV10-1	TRBJ2-3	NA	NA	CASRSGPVTDTQYF	TGCGCCAGCAGAAGCGGTCCGGTCACAGATACGCAGTATTTT
TRBV4-3	TRBJ1-1	NA	NA	CASSQDLVGDTEAFF	TGCGCCAGCAGCCAAGATCTTGTGGGGGACACTGAAGCTTTCTTT
TRBV10-3	TRBJ1-1	NA	few	CAITEIGNTEAFF	TGTGCCATCACCGAGATAGGGAACACTGAAGCTTTCTTT
TRBV5-5	TRBJ2-3	TRBD2	few	CASSLYAGEGTQYF	TGTGCCAGCAGCTTGTATGCGGGGGAAGGTACGCAGTATTTT
TRBV12-3/TRBV12-4	TRBJ1-1	NA	NA	CASSLVRGAAFF	TGTGCCAGCAGTTTAGTACGAGGGGCCGCTTTCTTT
TRBV29-1	TRBJ1-2	NA	NA	CSVEDQKGIPNYGYTF	TGCAGCGTTGAAGACCAGAAGGGCATTCCTAACTATGGCTACACCTTC
TRBV5-1	TRBJ1-1	NA	few	CASSLMPSYTEAFF	TGCGCCAGCAGCTTGATGCCTTCGTACACTGAAGCTTTCTTT
TRBV4-3	TRBJ2-1	NA	once	CASSQDTTNNEQFF	TGCGCCAGCAGCCAAGATACCACGAACAATGAGCAGTTCTTC
TRBV28	TRBJ1-6	TRBD1	NA	CASRATGGAFSYNSPLHF	TGTGCCAGCAGGGCGACAGGGGGCGCATTTTCCTATAATTCACCCCTCCACTTT
TRBV12-3/TRBV12-4	TRBJ2-3	TRBD2	NA	CASSVEAGPSTDTQYF	TGTGCCAGCAGCGTGGAAGCGGGGCCGAGCACAGATACGCAGTATTTT
TRBV5-1	TRBJ2-7	NA	many	CASSFPGSYEQYF	TGTGCCAGCAGTTTCCCCGGAAGCTACGAGCAGTACTTC
TRBV7-3	TRBJ2-2	NA	few	CASSPGQPGELFF	TGTGCCAGCAGCCCAGGACAGCCCGGGGAGCTGTTTTTT
TRBV12-3/TRBV12-4	TRBJ2-1	TRBD2	few	CASGSGGASYNEQFF	TGTGCCAGCGGGAGCGGGGGAGCCTCCTACAATGAGCAGTTCTTC
TRBV20-1	TRBJ1-1	TRBD1	many	CSARSDWTGSTEAFF	TGCAGTGCTAGGTCTGACTGGACAGGGAGCACTGAAGCTTTCTTT
TRBV7-8	TRBJ1-2	NA	NA	CASSSGLGRAYYGYTF	TGTGCCAGCAGCTCCGGGTTGGGCAGAGCCTACTATGGCTACACCTTC
TRBV11-2	TRBJ2-5	NA	few	CASSSRAGKGAETQYF	TGTGCCAGCAGCTCGAGGGCAGGCAAGGGAGCGGAGACCCAGTACTTC
TRBV4-3	TRBJ2-1	TRBD1	many	CASSRGRGTYNEQFF	TGCGCCAGCAGCCGCGGCAGGGGGACCTACAATGAGCAGTTCTTC
TRBV20-1	TRBJ2-3	TRBD2	few	CSASSGSPSTDTQYF	TGCAGTGCTAGTAGCGGGAGTCCTAGCACAGATACGCAGTATTTT
TRBV11-1	TRBJ2-4	TRBD2	few	CASSPPTSGNNGKNIQYF	TGTGCCAGCAGTCCGCCCACTAGCGGGAACAACGGCAAAAACATTCAGTACTTC
TRBV30	TRBJ1-1	NA	NA	CAWSVRHYTEAFF	TGTGCCTGGAGTGTACGCCATTACACTGAAGCTTTCTTT
TRBV20-1	TRBJ2-5	NA	NA	CSARDEGDFKETQYF	TGCAGTGCTAGAGATGAGGGAGATTTCAAAGAGACCCAGTACTTC